Listed below are T cell receptor beta chains from one sample, sequenced in a study of T cells in Graves' hyperthyroidism and ophthalmopathy. Using its own MiXCR run on the multiplex PCR reads, TCRdb lists one record per CDR3 protein. The sample consists of hundreds of thousands of distinct CDR3 sequences, around 39% of them appearing once. Sequencing was carried out using blood. The receptors derive from a man younger than 35 with Graves' hyperthyroidism. The conserved cysteine and the conserved F or W are not part of the CDR3 here. Each record gives: CDR3 protein, J gene, V gene.

CDR3 protein: ASSLRDREGGYT; J gene: TRBJ1-2; V gene: TRBV5-1
CDR3 protein: SARTGYHEQY; J gene: TRBJ2-7; V gene: TRBV29-1
CDR3 protein: ASNHGRVNTEAF; J gene: TRBJ1-1; V gene: TRBV7-2
CDR3 protein: ASSLEPRTLRGNTEAF; J gene: TRBJ1-1; V gene: TRBV7-8
CDR3 protein: ASSPPGRDTQY; J gene: TRBJ2-3; V gene: TRBV12-3/TRBV12-4
CDR3 protein: ATSRDLGPQETQY; J gene: TRBJ2-5; V gene: TRBV15
CDR3 protein: ASSRYSSGNTIY; J gene: TRBJ1-3; V gene: TRBV28
CDR3 protein: ASSVVGQTANTGELF; J gene: TRBJ2-2; V gene: TRBV5-6
CDR3 protein: ASSYERLTEKLF; J gene: TRBJ1-4; V gene: TRBV7-9
CDR3 protein: ASSIPPGGSEKLF; J gene: TRBJ1-4; V gene: TRBV19
CDR3 protein: ASSRKRGRVEKLF; J gene: TRBJ1-4; V gene: TRBV6-5
CDR3 protein: ATSISSGSYEQY; J gene: TRBJ2-7; V gene: TRBV15
CDR3 protein: ASSLDISQETQY; J gene: TRBJ2-5; V gene: TRBV7-7
CDR3 protein: SARDRQVNSPLH; J gene: TRBJ1-6; V gene: TRBV20-1
CDR3 protein: ATSRAGAGELF; J gene: TRBJ2-2; V gene: TRBV15
CDR3 protein: ASSFPAGGIYEQY; J gene: TRBJ2-7; V gene: TRBV6-2/TRBV6-3
CDR3 protein: ASSQEMSAGNTIY; J gene: TRBJ1-3; V gene: TRBV7-9
CDR3 protein: ASSATDYGYT; J gene: TRBJ1-2; V gene: TRBV6-5
CDR3 protein: SVVSNEKLF; J gene: TRBJ1-4; V gene: TRBV29-1
CDR3 protein: AISQGEETQY; J gene: TRBJ2-5; V gene: TRBV10-3
CDR3 protein: ASSARVSYGQETQY; J gene: TRBJ2-5; V gene: TRBV2
CDR3 protein: ASTGYRPYNSPLH; J gene: TRBJ1-6; V gene: TRBV19
CDR3 protein: ASSLAGQGAAETQY; J gene: TRBJ2-5; V gene: TRBV2
CDR3 protein: ASSYPPGGNQPQH; J gene: TRBJ1-5; V gene: TRBV19
CDR3 protein: ASISWKEAF; J gene: TRBJ1-1; V gene: TRBV27
CDR3 protein: ASSPDDLNTEAF; J gene: TRBJ1-1; V gene: TRBV10-3
CDR3 protein: SAPGQGLGNTEAF; J gene: TRBJ1-1; V gene: TRBV20-1
CDR3 protein: ASSQGEGRLNTEAF; J gene: TRBJ1-1; V gene: TRBV7-9
CDR3 protein: SVGTGQETQY; J gene: TRBJ2-5; V gene: TRBV29-1
CDR3 protein: ASSLTVNTEAL; J gene: TRBJ1-1; V gene: TRBV5-1
CDR3 protein: ASGERGQTDTQY; J gene: TRBJ2-3; V gene: TRBV25-1
CDR3 protein: ATSWAGGQGNTEAF; J gene: TRBJ1-1; V gene: TRBV24-1
CDR3 protein: SARARERITEAF; J gene: TRBJ1-1; V gene: TRBV20-1
CDR3 protein: SGGGKPSF; J gene: TRBJ1-4; V gene: TRBV29-1
CDR3 protein: ASSQEDRPFLEQY; J gene: TRBJ2-7; V gene: TRBV14
CDR3 protein: SAKQGVFGYT; J gene: TRBJ1-2; V gene: TRBV20-1
CDR3 protein: ASSQSGTSGALRTQY; J gene: TRBJ2-5; V gene: TRBV5-1
CDR3 protein: ASSLASRIEQY; J gene: TRBJ2-7; V gene: TRBV7-2
CDR3 protein: ASSSPSGGEETQY; J gene: TRBJ2-5; V gene: TRBV7-2
CDR3 protein: ASSERGDRGVGGYT; J gene: TRBJ1-2; V gene: TRBV6-1
CDR3 protein: ASSTDGQETQY; J gene: TRBJ2-5; V gene: TRBV19
CDR3 protein: ASSLGAVNYGYT; J gene: TRBJ1-2; V gene: TRBV12-3/TRBV12-4
CDR3 protein: SVGTGGNEKLF; J gene: TRBJ1-4; V gene: TRBV29-1
CDR3 protein: ASSRSGGNQPQH; J gene: TRBJ1-5; V gene: TRBV6-1
CDR3 protein: ATSRDKGAEQDLGYEQY; J gene: TRBJ2-7; V gene: TRBV15
CDR3 protein: ASSATTGAANTGELF; J gene: TRBJ2-2; V gene: TRBV9
CDR3 protein: ASSFSGAGNRNSPLH; J gene: TRBJ1-6; V gene: TRBV2
CDR3 protein: ASSLRRGELF; J gene: TRBJ2-2; V gene: TRBV5-6
CDR3 protein: ASSVGTGEIDEKLF; J gene: TRBJ1-4; V gene: TRBV5-1
CDR3 protein: ASSGGKVTDTQY; J gene: TRBJ2-3; V gene: TRBV25-1